The 12 T cell receptor beta chains in this list originate from one sample, sequenced in a study of identifying expanded T cells in peripheral blood. Only in-frame clones appear in the TCRdb table, and some are missing; sequencing was by immunoSEQ multiplex PCR. This table has approximately 110,000 clones, 75% to 90% appearing once. The sequencing input was blood. All receptors derive from a person aged 18 to 70 in good health.

This clone showed up just a few times. This chain joins TRBV6-1 and TRBJ1-5; no definite D call. Germline CDR1 reads MNHNS; CDR2 reads SASEGT. The CDR3 is 13 residues long. Trimming shortened V by 7 bases and J by 6 bases, and 13 bases separated the two germline ends. CDR3 sequence: CASIGSNGQPQHF. The CDR3 DNA follows: TGTGCCAGCATCGGGTCAAACGGTCAGCCCCAGCATTTT.

This rearrangement joins TRBV12-1 to TRBJ2-7. TRBV12-1 is labeled a pseudogene. The CDR3 is 13 residues long. The CDR3 sequence is CASSSGAFYEQYF. As DNA, the CDR3 is TGTGCCAGCAGCTCCGGGGCCTTCTACGAGCAGTACTTC.

The chain recombines TRBV7-9 with TRBJ1-5; no reliable D call. This CDR3 spans 13 amino acids. Trimming removed 1 base from V and 5 bases from J, with 6 bases in between. Per germline, CDR1 SEHNR and CDR2 FQNEAQ (reference sequence). The CDR3 here is CASSLGSDQPQHF. In nucleotides, the CDR3 is TGTGCCAGCAGCTTAGGGTCTGATCAGCCCCAGCATTTT.

The chain employs TRBV29-1 and TRBJ1-5, with D maybe TRBD1 (5 bases). The CDR3 totals 12 residues. V was pared by 5 bases and J by 4 bases, with 9 bases between. Per germline, CDR1 SQVTM and CDR2 ANQGSEA. CDR3 in amino acids: CSVRQGNQPQHF. CDR3 DNA: TGCAGCGTTCGGCAGGGTAATCAGCCCCAGCATTTT.

V is TRBV7-2 and J is TRBJ1-1; no firm D call. This CDR3 is 13 amino acids long. Trimming took off 6 bases at V and 1 base at J, with 9 bases between the two ends. Germline V gives CDR1 SGHTA, CDR2 FQGNSA. CDR3 region: CASSLLSNTEAFF. In DNA, the CDR3 is TGTGCCAGCAGTCTCCTCTCGAACACTGAAGCTTTCTTT.

CDR3 protein: CASSVGIGQGTFSTEAFF. The CDR3, as DNA: TGTGCCAGCAGCGTAGGGATCGGACAGGGAACGTTCTCCACTGAAGCTTTCTTT. The chain joins TRBV9 to TRBJ1-1; 8 bases are a match to TRBD1. V dropped 0 bases and J dropped 4; count of bases not matched to a gene: 14. The CDR3 length is 18 residues. Germline CDR1 SGDLS, CDR2 YYNGEE.

The chain links TRBV4-2 to TRBJ1-2; D gene uncertain. There are 13 residues in the CDR3. The V gene's germline CDR1 is LGHNA and CDR2 YNFKEQ. V was trimmed by 8 bases and J by 4 bases, leaving 14 bases between them. The CDR3 sequence: CASGYGGVYGYTF. CDR3 coding DNA: TGTGCCAGCGGATACGGTGGGGTCTATGGCTACACCTTC.

This chain joins TRBV28 and TRBJ2-5; D tentatively reads TRBD1 or TRBD2 (6 bases each). The V end was cut by 10 bases, the J end by 1 base, with 25 bases between. Germline V gene sequence: CDR1 MDHEN, CDR2 SYDVKM. This CDR3 is 17 amino acids long. This chain's CDR3 is CATRGWGAHGGQETQYF. DNA for the CDR3: TGTGCCACCAGGGGTTGGGGGGCGCACGGGGGCCAAGAGACCCAGTACTTC.

This chain uses TRBV6-1 with TRBJ2-5; 10 bases agree with TRBD1. The germline V gene encodes CDR1 MNHNS and CDR2 SASEGT. Germline trimming cut 7 bases from V and 5 bases from J; bases unmatched to any gene: 7. The CDR3 has 14 residues. The CDR3 region is CASIRDRGGETQYF. For the CDR3, the DNA is TGTGCCAGCATCCGGGACAGGGGAGGGGAGACCCAGTACTTC.

As concerns this clone: Relative to the germline gene, one junction end is altered; a read error may explain this. The rearrangement uses TRBV4-3 and TRBJ2-7; 10 bases are shared with TRBD1. Germline V lookup: CDR1 LGHNA, CDR2 YSLEER. This CDR3 contains 15 residues. CDR3 loop: CASSTGTGVSNEQYF. The CDR3, as DNA: TGCGCCAGCAGCACCGGGACAGGGGTCTCCAACGAGCAGTACTTC.

This clone appeared a single time. The J gene is TRBJ1-2, the V gene TRBV7-2, with D unresolved. CDR1 SGHTA and CDR2 FQGNSA come from the germline V gene. The CDR3 has 12 residues. Between the trimmed V and J ends, which lost 2 bases and 13 bases, there was a span of 14 bases. The CDR3 loop reads CASSLNPYQSTF. DNA for the CDR3: TGTGCCAGCAGCTTAAATCCCTACCAGAGCACCTTC.

The chain is built from TRBV27 and TRBJ1-6, with D possibly TRBD1 on 6 matching bases. In germline, CDR1 is MNHEY, CDR2 SMNVEV (reference sequence). Trimming left V 4 bases short and J 8 bases short, with 12 bases between. The CDR3 sequence is 14 residues long. The CDR3 sequence is CASSSGTHYSPLHF. In DNA form, the CDR3 reads TGTGCCAGCAGTTCCGGGACACACTATTCACCCCTCCACTTT.